This T cell receptor beta chain appears in the sequencing data of a study of T cell repertoires in cytomegalovirus infection. Background on the study: An indication of both CMV infection and matching HLA type came from public TCR beta signatures.

TCRdb re-analysed the reads in MiXCR, keeping a single row per CDR3 protein. Of more than 110,000 distinct CDR3 sequences in the sample, around 32% are singletons; the top ten hold around 50%. Points on this clonotype: Its specificity is not known.

The CDR3 runs to 11 residues. Trimming stripped 8 bases from V and 8 bases from J, with 9 bases between. In germline, CDR1 is KGHDR, CDR2 SFDVKD. This material consisted of CD8+ T cells from cultured PBMCs, taken from culture after CMV antigen stimulation. The sequence came from a human donor in good health (CMV status not recorded). Some clones in this sample may be carry-over from other donors' samples. This chain uses TRBV24-1 with TRBJ2-1; no reliable D call. The CDR3 DNA follows: TGTGCCACCATACTTGGGGATGAGCAGTTCTTC. Protein: CATILGDEQFF.